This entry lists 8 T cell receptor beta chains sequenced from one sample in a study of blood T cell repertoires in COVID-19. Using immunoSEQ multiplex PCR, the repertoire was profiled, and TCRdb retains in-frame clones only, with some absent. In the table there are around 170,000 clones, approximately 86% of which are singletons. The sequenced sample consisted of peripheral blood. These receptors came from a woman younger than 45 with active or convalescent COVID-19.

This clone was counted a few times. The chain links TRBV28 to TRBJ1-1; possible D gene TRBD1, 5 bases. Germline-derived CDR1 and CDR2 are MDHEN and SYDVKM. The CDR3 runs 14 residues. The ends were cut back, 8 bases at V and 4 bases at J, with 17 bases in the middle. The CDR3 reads CASGAVGGGTEAFF. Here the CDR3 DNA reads TGTGCCAGCGGGGCGGTGGGCGGGGGCACTGAAGCTTTCTTT.

The CDR3 bases are TGTGCCAGCAGACCCCCCGGACTAGCGGGGGGGCAGACAGATACGCAGTATTTT. Protein product: CASRPPGLAGGQTDTQYF. This chain uses TRBV7-2 with TRBJ2-3; 15 nucleotides line up with TRBD2. The CDR3 covers 18 residues. Germline V gene data show CDR1 as SGHTA and CDR2 as FQGNSA. With V trimmed by 6 bases and J by 3 bases, 10 bases remained unmatched.

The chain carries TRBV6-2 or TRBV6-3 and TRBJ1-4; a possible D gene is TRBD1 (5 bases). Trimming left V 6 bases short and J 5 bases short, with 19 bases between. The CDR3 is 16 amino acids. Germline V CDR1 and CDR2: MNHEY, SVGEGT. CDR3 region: CASSPTGGVRNEKLFF. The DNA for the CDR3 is TGTGCCAGCAGCCCTACCGGGGGGGTCCGGAATGAAAAACTGTTTTTT.

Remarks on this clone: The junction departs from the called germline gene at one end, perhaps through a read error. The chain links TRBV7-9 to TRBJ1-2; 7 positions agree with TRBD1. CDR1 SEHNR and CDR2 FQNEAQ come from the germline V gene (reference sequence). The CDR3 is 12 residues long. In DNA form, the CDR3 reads TGTGCCAGCAGCCGCTCGGCGGAGGGGGCTGGCTTC. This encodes CASSRSAEGAGF.

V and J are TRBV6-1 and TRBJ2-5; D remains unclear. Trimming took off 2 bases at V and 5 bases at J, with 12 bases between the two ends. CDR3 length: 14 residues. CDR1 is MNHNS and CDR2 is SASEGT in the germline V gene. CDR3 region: CASSEIVLLETQYF. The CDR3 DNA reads TGTGCCAGCAGTGAAATCGTGTTGTTGGAGACCCAGTACTTC.

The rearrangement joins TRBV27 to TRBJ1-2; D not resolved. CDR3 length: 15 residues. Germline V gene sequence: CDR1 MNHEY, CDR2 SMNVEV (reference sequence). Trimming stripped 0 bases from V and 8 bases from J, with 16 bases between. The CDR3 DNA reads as TGTGCCAGCAGTTTATCCACAGTGAGGGATCAGGGCTACACCTTC. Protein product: CASSLSTVRDQGYTF.

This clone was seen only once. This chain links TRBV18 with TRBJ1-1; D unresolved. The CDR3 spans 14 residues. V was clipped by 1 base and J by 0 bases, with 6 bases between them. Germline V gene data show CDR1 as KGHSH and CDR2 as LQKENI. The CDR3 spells CASSPRAMNTEAFF. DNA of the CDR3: TGTGCCAGCTCACCACGGGCTATGAACACTGAAGCTTTCTTT.

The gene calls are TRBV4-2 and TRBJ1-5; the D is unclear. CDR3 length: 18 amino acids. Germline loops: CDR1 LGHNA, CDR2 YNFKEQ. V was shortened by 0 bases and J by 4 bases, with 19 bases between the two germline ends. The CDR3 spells CASSQDPSRGPLNQPQHF. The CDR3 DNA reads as TGTGCCAGCAGCCAAGACCCATCAAGAGGCCCCTTGAATCAGCCCCAGCATTTT.